The next 18 T cell receptor beta chains were all read from a single sample in a study of blood T cell repertoires in COVID-19. The assay was immunoSEQ multiplex PCR, and TCRdb's table has in-frame clones only and misses some. The sample carries some 80,000 clones, over 75% recorded once. The sequencing input was peripheral blood. These receptors originate from a man aged 80 or over with acute or convalescent COVID-19.

This chain connects TRBV5-6 to TRBJ2-3; 14 bases are shared with TRBD2. The CDR3 has 15 residues. Germline V lookup: CDR1 SGHDT, CDR2 YYEEEE. Trimming took 5 bases from V and 7 from J; bases not matched to a gene: 6. In DNA form, the CDR3 reads TGTGCCAGCAGTCCCCGGACTAGCGGGGGGAATACGCAGTATTTT. Amino acids: CASSPRTSGGNTQYF.

At least ten counts were recorded for this clone. The gene calls are TRBV20-1 and TRBJ2-7, with D possibly being TRBD1 (5 bases). Trimming took off 1 base at V and 6 bases at J, with 7 bases between the two ends. The V gene's germline CDR1 is DFQATT and CDR2 SNEGSKA (reference sequence). The CDR3 has 11 residues. CDR3 in DNA: TGCAGTGCTAGAGCAGGGTTCGAGCAGTACTTC. Translated: CSARAGFEQYF.

J is TRBJ2-7 and V is TRBV11-2; D is ambiguous. V was pared by 1 base and J by 4 bases, with 11 bases between. Germline CDR1 and CDR2: SGHAT and FQNNGV. The CDR3 covers 14 residues. The CDR3 spells CASSLGSLRYEQYF. CDR3 nucleotides: TGTGCCAGCAGCTTAGGGTCACTTCGATACGAGCAGTACTTC.

The V call is TRBV19, the J call TRBJ1-2; TRBD1 matches at 9 bases. The CDR3 runs to 16 residues. V lost 3 bases and J lost 6; bases outside the gene matches: 11. Germline loops: CDR1 LNHDA, CDR2 SQIVND (reference sequence). The CDR3 DNA is TGTGCCAGTAGTATTTCGGGAGGACAGGGGACAAATGGCTACACCTTC. Amino acid sequence: CASSISGGQGTNGYTF.

CDR3 bases: TGTGCCAGCAGTTTAACTCCTGGTCAGCCCCAGCATTTT. Translated, it gives CASSLTPGQPQHF. This chain uses TRBV12-3 or TRBV12-4 with TRBJ1-5; D is unresolved. The V end was cut by 2 bases, the J end by 6 bases, with 8 bases between. The CDR3 spans 13 residues.

V usage is TRBV13 and J usage is TRBJ1-2; TRBD1 matches 7 bases. After removal of 5 bases from V and 4 bases from J, the junction contained 10 bases not matched to a gene. The CDR3 has 15 residues. The germline gives CDR1 PRHDT, CDR2 FYEKMQ (reference sequence). CDR3 region: CASSPGDSGVYGYTF. The CDR3 DNA reads as TGTGCCAGCAGCCCAGGGGACAGTGGGGTCTATGGCTACACCTTC. The full variable domain, with the rest looked up from reference TRBV13 and TRBJ1-2, is AAGVIQSPRHLIKEKRETATLKCYPIPRHDTVYWYQQGPGQDPQFLISFYEKMQSDKGSIPDRFSAQQFSDYHSELNMSSLELGDSALYFCASSPGDSGVYGYTFGSGTRLTVV.

J is TRBJ1-1 and V is TRBV11-2; D is possibly TRBD1 (6 bases). With 4 bases removed from V and 1 base from J, the gap between germline ends came to 7 bases. The CDR3 is 13 residues long. CDR1 is SGHAT, CDR2 FQNNGV, per germline. CDR3 sequence: CASSSQGNTEAFF. CDR3 in DNA: TGTGCCAGCAGCTCACAGGGGAACACTGAAGCTTTCTTT.

Turning to this clone: One end of the junction does not line up with germline, which may come from a read error. CDR3 in amino acids: CASSFGTGSAYNEQFF. CDR3 DNA: TGTGCTAGCAGCTTTGGGACAGGGAGCGCCTACAATGAGCAGTTCTTC. This chain uses TRBV7-7 with TRBJ2-1, with 9 positions matching TRBD1. Germline lookup yields CDR1 SSHAT and CDR2 FNYEAQ (reference sequence). The CDR3 has 16 amino acids. Combining the CDR3 with reference TRBV7-7 and TRBJ2-1 gives the whole variable domain GAGVSQSPRYKVTKRGQDVTLRCDPISSHATLYWYQQALGQGPEFLTYFNYEAQPDKSGLPSDRFSAERPEGSISTLTIQRTEQRDSAMYRCASSFGTGSAYNEQFFGPGTRLTVL.

V and J are TRBV29-1 and TRBJ1-1, with 7 bases aligning to TRBD1. The CDR3 loop spans 12 amino acids. The J segment lost 5 bases and the V segment lost 5 bases, leaving 5 bases of the junction unmatched. CDR1 and CDR2 (germline): SQVTM, ANQGSEA. This CDR3 reads CSVHRGETEAFF. DNA of the CDR3: TGCAGCGTTCACAGGGGTGAAACTGAAGCTTTCTTT.

V is TRBV19 and J is TRBJ2-2, with TRBD1 matching over 7 bases. V gave up 5 bases and J gave up 6 bases; unmatched junction bases: 0. This CDR3 has 12 residues. Germline V gene data show CDR1 as LNHDA and CDR2 as SQIVND (reference sequence). Here the CDR3 DNA reads TGTGCCAGTAGTCAGGGGGCCGGGGAGCTGTTTTTT. The encoded protein is CASSQGAGELFF. Based on the CDR3 plus reference TRBV19 and TRBJ2-2, the full variable domain is DGGITQSPKYLFRKEGQNVTLSCEQNLNHDAMYWYRQDPGQGLRLIYYSQIVNDFQKGDIAEGYSVSREKKESFPLTVTSAQKNPTAFYLCASSQGAGELFFGEGSRLTVL.

This clone has just a few counts. This chain uses TRBV19 with TRBJ2-1; 8 positions agree with TRBD1. V shed 10 bases, J shed 8 bases, and the junction held 13 bases outside the gene matches. This CDR3 is built from 14 residues. In germline, CDR1 is LNHDA, CDR2 SQIVND (reference sequence). CDR3 in DNA: TGTGCCACCAAGGACAGGGAGTTCAGGGATGAGCAGTTCTTC. Translating it yields CATKDREFRDEQFF.

The V gene is TRBV6-1, the J gene TRBJ2-2; 7 nucleotides align to TRBD1. The CDR3 totals 16 residues. Trimming cost V 1 base and J 5 bases; bases outside gene matches: 7. Germline CDR1 and CDR2: MNHNS and SASEGT. CDR3 residues: CASSEDRGLWTGELFF. CDR3 in DNA: TGTGCCAGCAGTGAAGACAGGGGCCTGTGGACCGGGGAGCTGTTTTTT.

The V and J genes are TRBV3-1 (or the pseudogene TRBV3-2) and TRBJ2-7, with a weak D call TRBD2 (5 bases). The CDR3 is made up of 16 amino acids. The V gene lost 1 base and the J gene lost 7 bases, with 20 bases spanning the gap. Germline V gene sequence: CDR1 LGHDT, CDR2 YNNKEL (reference sequence). CDR3 in amino acids: CASSQGYGGRIGEQYF. The CDR3 DNA is TGTGCCAGCAGCCAAGGGTACGGAGGACGCATAGGGGAGCAGTACTTC.

The CDR3 here is CATSRERGTNYGYTF. CDR3 nucleotides: TGTGCCACCAGCAGAGAGAGGGGGACTAACTATGGCTACACCTTC. The V call is TRBV15, the J call TRBJ1-2; possibly TRBD1 for D (6 bases). Germline CDR1 and CDR2: LNHNV and YYDKDF (reference sequence). Trimming took 0 bases from V and 0 from J, leaving 8 bases between them. The CDR3 is 15 amino acids.

In this sample, this clone turned up once. The chain recombines TRBV11-2 with TRBJ2-7; unclear D gene. V dropped 2 bases and J dropped 2 bases, with 13 bases sitting between them. Germline CDR1 reads SGHAT; CDR2 reads FQNNGV. The CDR3 consists of 15 residues. This chain's CDR3 is CASSLSLENTYEQYF. Here the CDR3 DNA reads TGTGCCAGCAGCTTATCCCTAGAGAATACCTACGAGCAGTACTTC.

This clone was seen just once. The chain combines TRBV18 with TRBJ1-1, with a possible D match to TRBD1 (6 bases). Germline-derived CDR1 and CDR2 are KGHSH and LQKENI. This CDR3 contains 14 residues. V lost 6 bases to trimming and J lost 1 base, with 12 bases between them. This chain's CDR3 is CASSQGQSNTEAFF. DNA for the CDR3: TGTGCCAGCTCCCAAGGACAGTCGAACACTGAAGCTTTCTTT.

The chain carries TRBV6-4 and TRBJ1-4, with unresolved D. This CDR3 has 15 amino acids. V gave up 7 bases and J gave up 5 bases, with 17 bases separating them. In germline, CDR1 is MRHNA, CDR2 SNTAGT. CDR3 bases: TGTGCCAGCATTCGACATCGTTTTTCGAATGAAAAACTGTTTTTT. Translating it yields CASIRHRFSNEKLFF.

This clone was observed a few times. V usage is TRBV6-2 or TRBV6-3 and J usage is TRBJ2-7; TRBD2 matches at 11 bases. Germline V gene data show CDR1 as MNHEY and CDR2 as SVGEGT. The CDR3 covers 15 residues. V shed 5 bases and J 3 bases; nucleotides not matched to a gene: 6. CDR3 sequence reads: CASSRGTSGNYEQYF. The CDR3 coding sequence is TGTGCCAGCAGTCGGGGGACTAGCGGTAACTACGAGCAGTACTTC.